One sample yielded the 18 T cell receptor beta chains listed below, sequenced in a study of graft-versus-host responses after intestinal transplantation. What these receptors recognize is not known. Assay used: immunoSEQ multiplex PCR; TCRdb lists only in-frame clones, some missing. The data show around 93,000 clones, about 90% seen once. This specimen was unstimulated CD8+ T cells sorted from spleen or lymph node cells, taken before intestinal transplant. These receptors were obtained from a human donor who received an intestinal transplant.

The rearrangement links TRBV27 to TRBJ2-7; no definite D call. CDR3 length: 13 amino acids. The V gene lost 5 bases and the J gene lost 3 bases, with 11 bases spanning the gap. Per germline, CDR1 MNHEY and CDR2 SMNVEV (reference sequence). The CDR3 is CASSRAWGYEQYF. CDR3 nucleotides: TGTGCCAGCAGTAGGGCCTGGGGCTACGAGCAGTACTTC.

The V and J genes are TRBV11-2 and TRBJ2-3; 8 positions match TRBD2. The CDR3 totals 17 residues. From germline, CDR1 is SGHAT and CDR2 FQNNGV. With V trimmed by 5 bases and J by 3 bases, 13 bases remained unmatched. The CDR3 spells CASSLATMAGGTDTQYF. The DNA for the CDR3 is TGTGCCAGCAGCCTCGCTACTATGGCGGGGGGTACAGATACGCAGTATTTT.

V usage is TRBV6-6 and J usage is TRBJ2-2; D is perhaps TRBD2 (5 bases). This CDR3 is 16 amino acids long. Germline V gene sequence: CDR1 MNHNY, CDR2 SVGAGI (reference sequence). V lost 2 bases to trimming and J lost 4 bases, with 14 bases between them. The CDR3 protein is CASSYIRGSITGELFF. The DNA for the CDR3 is TGTGCCAGCAGTTACATCAGAGGGTCCATCACCGGGGAGCTGTTTTTT.

This chain connects TRBV9 to TRBJ2-5, with D possibly called TRBD1 or TRBD2 (7 bases each). V was shortened by 5 bases and J by 5 bases, with 25 bases between the two germline ends. The CDR3 spans 17 residues. Looked up from germline, CDR1 is SGDLS and CDR2 is YYNGEE. The CDR3 coding sequence is TGTGCCAGCAGACTTAGACTAGAGAGACAGGGAGGGGAGACCCAGTACTTC. It specifies CASRLRLERQGGETQYF.

J is TRBJ2-1 and V is TRBV7-6, with TRBD2 matching 13 bases. Germline CDR1 is SGHVS and CDR2 is FNYEAQ. This CDR3 region has 17 residues. V dropped 1 base and J dropped 2; count of bases not matched to a gene: 2. CDR3 nucleotide sequence: TGTGCCAGCAGCTTAGGACTAGCGGGGGGTCCCTACAATGAGCAGTTCTTC. Protein product: CASSLGLAGGPYNEQFF.

The chain has TRBV6-5 and TRBJ2-1, with 8 bases matching TRBD2. Germline trimming cut 5 bases from V and 9 bases from J; bases unmatched to any gene: 9. Looked up from germline, CDR1 is MNHEY and CDR2 is SVGAGI. This CDR3 comprises 14 residues. The CDR3 spells CASSAGGLVSEQFF. The CDR3 DNA is TGTGCCAGCAGTGCGGGGGGCCTGGTATCTGAGCAGTTCTTC.

This chain uses TRBV7-5 with TRBJ1-4; the listed D gene, TRBD1, was not tested against the DNA. TRBV7-5 is a pseudogene. The CDR3 covers 15 residues. The CDR3 DNA is TGTGTCAGAAGCTTGAGGGACAGGGCTAATGAAAAACTGTTTTTT. As protein: CVRSLRDRANEKLFF.

This chain uses TRBV27 with TRBJ2-1, with D tentatively TRBD1 or TRBD2 (5 bases each). The CDR3 sequence is 15 residues long. CDR1 and CDR2 from the germline V gene are MNHEY and SMNVEV (reference sequence). Between the trimmed V and J ends, which lost 4 bases and 6 bases, there was a span of 16 bases. CDR3: CASSSGRWAFNEQFF. The DNA for the CDR3 is TGTGCCAGCAGTTCGGGACGGTGGGCCTTCAATGAGCAGTTCTTC.

A few counts support this clone. The gene calls are TRBV6-5 and TRBJ2-1; D is unclear. The CDR3 contains 12 residues. From germline, CDR1 is MNHEY and CDR2 SVGAGI. Trimming pared 5 bases from V and 12 bases from J, leaving 14 bases between. The CDR3 loop is CASSEDGPRQFF. The CDR3, as DNA: TGTGCCAGCAGTGAAGACGGGCCGAGGCAGTTCTTC.

The J gene is TRBJ1-2, the V gene TRBV5-6; D remains unclear. Germline V gives CDR1 SGHDT, CDR2 YYEEEE. CDR3 length: 14 amino acids. Trimming cost V 0 bases and J 8 bases, with 14 bases left between them. CDR3 loop: CASSLGNIPEGYTF. The CDR3 coding sequence is TGTGCCAGCAGCTTGGGAAACATCCCCGAGGGCTACACCTTC.

The genes are TRBV5-1 and TRBJ1-6, with a tentative D call TRBD1 (6 bases). The CDR3 covers 20 residues. The germline V and J ends were trimmed by 4 bases and 0 bases, with 23 bases remaining between them. Germline CDR1 and CDR2: SGHRS and YFSETQ. The CDR3 DNA follows: TGCGCCAGCAGCCTTTGGACAGCCCGGCTTCTTAACTCCTATAATTCACCCCTCCACTTT. It specifies CASSLWTARLLNSYNSPLHF. Combining the CDR3 with reference TRBV5-1 and TRBJ1-6 gives the whole variable domain KAGVTQTPRYLIKTRGQQVTLSCSPISGHRSVSWYQQTPGQGLQFLFEYFSETQRNKGNFPGRFSGRQFSNSRSEMNVSTLELGDSALYLCASSLWTARLLNSYNSPLHFGNGTRLTVT.

This chain links TRBV6-5 with TRBJ1-2; D unclear. This CDR3 region has 13 residues. Trimming removed 4 bases at V and 8 bases at J, with 14 bases between. In germline, CDR1 is MNHEY, CDR2 SVGAGI. In DNA form, the CDR3 reads TGTGCCAGCAGTTCAGGCCTAGGGAGAGGCTACACCTTC. It specifies CASSSGLGRGYTF.

This clone was picked up one time. The rearrangement uses TRBV7-9 and TRBJ2-1; perhaps TRBD1 as D (6 bases). Germline V gene sequence: CDR1 SEHNR, CDR2 FQNEAQ (reference sequence). The CDR3 runs to 17 residues. V gave up 3 bases and J gave up 2 bases, with 17 bases separating them. The CDR3 region is CASSFLLWGPPYNEQFF. In DNA, the CDR3 is TGTGCCAGCAGCTTCTTGCTTTGGGGGCCCCCCTACAATGAGCAGTTCTTC. The full variable domain, completed using reference TRBV7-9 and TRBJ2-1, is DTGVSQNPRHKITKRGQNVTFRCDPISEHNRLYWYRQTLGQGPEFLTYFQNEAQLEKSRLLSDRFSAERPKGSFSTLEIQRTEQGDSAMYLCASSFLLWGPPYNEQFFGPGTRLTVL.

The V and J genes are TRBV6-5 and TRBJ2-3, with 7 bases fitting TRBD2. V was pared by 2 bases and J by 2 bases, with 1 base of the junction left unmatched. The CDR3 has 14 amino acids. The V gene's germline CDR1 is MNHEY and CDR2 SVGAGI. CDR3 in DNA: TGTGCCAGCAGTTACGGGAGGGCCACAGATACGCAGTATTTT. Residues: CASSYGRATDTQYF.

This chain links TRBV5-4 with TRBJ2-3; TRBD2 agrees at 12 bases. The CDR3 runs 17 residues. Germline CDR1 reads SGHNT; CDR2 reads YYREEE (reference sequence). V was clipped by 4 bases and J by 6 bases; unmatched bases: 12. CDR3 nucleotides: TGTGCCAGCAGCCAACATGGGACTAGCGGGTTTGGTGATACGCAGTATTTT. Protein: CASSQHGTSGFGDTQYF.

V gene TRBV11-2 combines with J gene TRBJ2-3, with D possibly TRBD2 on 5 matching bases. Germline V gives CDR1 SGHAT, CDR2 FQNNGV. Trimming shortened V by 3 bases and J by 3 bases, and 13 bases separated the two germline ends. The CDR3 covers 15 residues. CDR3 coding DNA: TGTGCCAGCAGCTTTGGCGGGTTTGTAACAGATACGCAGTATTTT. Encoded protein: CASSFGGFVTDTQYF.

This clone was detected a few times. The rearrangement links TRBV5-1 to TRBJ2-3, with a weak D call TRBD1 (5 bases). Trimming shortened V by 0 bases and J by 2 bases, and 13 bases separated the two germline ends. CDR3 length: 16 residues. Looked up from germline, CDR1 is SGHRS and CDR2 is YFSETQ. CDR3 nucleotides: TGCGCCAGCAGCTTGGGGGGCAGGGAACTCACAGATACGCAGTATTTT. Its translation: CASSLGGRELTDTQYF.

This clone came up once. The chain uses TRBV11-2 and TRBJ1-2; no clear D. Germline CDR1 is SGHAT and CDR2 is FQNNGV. This CDR3 is 17 amino acids long. With 5 bases removed from V and 4 bases from J, the gap between germline ends came to 23 bases. For the CDR3, the DNA is TGTGCCAGCAGCCCTAGGTTTGGAGGGAAGTCCGTCTATGGCTACACCTTC. Protein product: CASSPRFGGKSVYGYTF.